Reported below is one T cell receptor (beta chain). Its antigen is currently unknown. This record comes from a study of persistence of HIV-infected CD4 T cells. Cells were stimulated with overlapping HIV-1 Gag 15-mer peptides. Responding CD4+ T cells were sorted by upregulation of both CD40 ligand and CD69. V gave up 1 base and J gave up 4 bases, with 8 bases separating them. The CDR3 consists of 14 residues. In germline, CDR1 is MGHDK, CDR2 SYGVNS. The libraries were made with immunoSEQ version 4 in survey mode. Some clones are missing from TCRdb's copy, which holds only in-frame ones; the method was immunoSEQ multiplex PCR. Seen here are nearly 20,000 clones, about 60% observed once, and the top ten hold approximately 2%.

This TCR came from an adult woman with HIV who was CMV-seropositive. The sample was CD4+ T cells sorted from PBMCs after roughly 18-hour stimulation, taken from a patient who received antiretroviral therapy. This chain uses TRBV25-1 with TRBJ1-5; perhaps TRBD1 as D (5 bases). The CDR3 reads CASSEWGQNQPQHF. CDR3 sequence (DNA): TGTGCCAGCAGTGAATGGGGCCAGAATCAGCCCCAGCATTTT.